Sequencing of this T cell receptor (beta chain) was carried out in a study of vaccination effects on CD4 cells after COVID-19. Study-level background: Ahead of sequencing, the ViraFEST assay grew antigen-specific CD4+ T cells using viral peptide pools.

CDR1 and CDR2 (germline): SGHVS, FQNEAQ. The CDR3 has 16 amino acids. The junction had 7 bases not matched to a gene; V was cut back by 1 base and J by 3 bases. Sequencing was performed with immunoSEQ multiplex PCR; in TCRdb, only in-frame clones are kept and a portion is missing. The table lists about 50,000 clones, approximately 80% of them singletons. Whole-study results and caveats: Infection- and vaccine-induced clones contracted markedly late after vaccination. Common cold coronaviruses were cross-recognized by only 1 of 255 vaccine-induced clones in healthy vaccinees.

Upon completion of around 9 days in culture, CD4+ T cells were isolated. Replacing half the medium with IL-2 medium was done on days 3 and 7. Concerning this clone: Antigen specificity is unknown.

Sample: CD4+ T cells from PBMCs cultured without peptide, taken before COVID-19 vaccination. The chain recombines TRBV7-8 with TRBJ2-5; 8 bases fit TRBD2. This TCR was recovered from a human donor who received a COVID-19 vaccine. This chain's CDR3 is CASSLGFGGGKETQYF. The DNA for the CDR3 is TGTGCCAGCAGCTTAGGGTTCGGGGGGGGGAAAGAGACCCAGTACTTC.